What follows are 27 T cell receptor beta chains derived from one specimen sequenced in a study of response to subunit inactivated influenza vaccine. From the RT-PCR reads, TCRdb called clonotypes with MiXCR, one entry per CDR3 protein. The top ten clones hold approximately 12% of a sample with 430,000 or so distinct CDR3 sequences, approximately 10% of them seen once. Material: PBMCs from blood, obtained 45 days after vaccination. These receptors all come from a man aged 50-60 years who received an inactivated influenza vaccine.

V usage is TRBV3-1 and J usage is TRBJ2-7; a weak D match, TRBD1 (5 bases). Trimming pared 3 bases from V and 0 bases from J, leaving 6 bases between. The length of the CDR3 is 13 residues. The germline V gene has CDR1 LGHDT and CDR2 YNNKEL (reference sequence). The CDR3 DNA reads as TGTGCCAGCAGCCAGACAGTCTCCTACGAGCAGTACTTC. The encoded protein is CASSQTVSYEQYF.

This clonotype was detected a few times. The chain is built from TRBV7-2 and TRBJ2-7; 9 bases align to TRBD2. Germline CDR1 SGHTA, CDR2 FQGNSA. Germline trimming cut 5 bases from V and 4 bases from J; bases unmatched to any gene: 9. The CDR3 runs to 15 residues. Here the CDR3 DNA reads TGTGCCAGCAGCCGGCTAGCGGGGACCGTGTACGAGCAGTACTTC. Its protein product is CASSRLAGTVYEQYF. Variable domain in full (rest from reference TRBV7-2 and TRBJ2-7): GAGVSQSPSNKVTEKGKDVELRCDPISGHTALYWYRQSLGQGLEFLIYFQGNSAPDKSGLPSDRFSAERTGGSVSTLTIQRTQQEDSAVYLCASSRLAGTVYEQYFGPGTRLTVT.

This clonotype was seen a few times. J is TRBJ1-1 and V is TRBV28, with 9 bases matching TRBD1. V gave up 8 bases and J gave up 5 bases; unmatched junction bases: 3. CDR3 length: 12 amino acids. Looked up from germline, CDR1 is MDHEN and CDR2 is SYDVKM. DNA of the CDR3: TGTGCCAGCGGACAGGGGAAGACTGAAGCTTTCTTT. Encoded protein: CASGQGKTEAFF. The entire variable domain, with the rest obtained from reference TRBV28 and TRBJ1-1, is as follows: DVKVTQSSRYLVKRTGEKVFLECVQDMDHENMFWYRQDPGLGLRLIYFSYDVKMKEKGDIPEGYSVSREKKERFSLILESASTNQTSMYLCASGQGKTEAFFGQGTRLTVV.

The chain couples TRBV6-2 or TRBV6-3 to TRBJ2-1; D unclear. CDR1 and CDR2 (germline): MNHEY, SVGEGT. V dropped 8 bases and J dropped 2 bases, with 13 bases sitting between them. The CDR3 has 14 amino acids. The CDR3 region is CASGTMGAYNEQFF. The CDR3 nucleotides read TGTGCCAGCGGCACAATGGGTGCCTACAATGAGCAGTTCTTC.

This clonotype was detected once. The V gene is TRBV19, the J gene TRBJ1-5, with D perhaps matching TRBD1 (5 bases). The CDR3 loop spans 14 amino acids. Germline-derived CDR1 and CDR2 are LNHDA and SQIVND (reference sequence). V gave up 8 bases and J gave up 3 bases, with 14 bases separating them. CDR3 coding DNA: TGTGCCAGTGGTGTGGGGGTGAACAATCAGCCCCAGCATTTT. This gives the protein CASGVGVNNQPQHF. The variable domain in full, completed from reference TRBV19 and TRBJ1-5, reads DGGITQSPKYLFRKEGQNVTLSCEQNLNHDAMYWYRQDPGQGLRLIYYSQIVNDFQKGDIAEGYSVSREKKESFPLTVTSAQKNPTAFYLCASGVGVNNQPQHFGDGTRLSIL.

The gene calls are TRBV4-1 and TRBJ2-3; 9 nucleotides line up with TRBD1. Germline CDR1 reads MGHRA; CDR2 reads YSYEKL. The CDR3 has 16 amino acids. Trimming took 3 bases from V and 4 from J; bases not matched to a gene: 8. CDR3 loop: CASSQAGTGFSDTQYF. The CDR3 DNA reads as TGCGCCAGCAGCCAGGCGGGGACAGGGTTTTCAGATACGCAGTATTTT.

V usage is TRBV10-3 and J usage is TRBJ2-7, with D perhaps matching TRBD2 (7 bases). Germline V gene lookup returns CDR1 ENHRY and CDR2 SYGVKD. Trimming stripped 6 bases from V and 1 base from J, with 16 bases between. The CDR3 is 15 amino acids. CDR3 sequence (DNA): TGTGCCATCAGGGGGGGGACACAGACTTCCTACGAGCAGTACTTC. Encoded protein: CAIRGGTQTSYEQYF.

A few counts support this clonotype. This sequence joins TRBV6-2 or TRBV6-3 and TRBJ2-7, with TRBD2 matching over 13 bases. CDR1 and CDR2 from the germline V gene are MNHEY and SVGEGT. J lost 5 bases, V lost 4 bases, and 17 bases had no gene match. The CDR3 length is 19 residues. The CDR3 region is CASSSSGLAGVGFSHEQYF. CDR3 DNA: TGTGCCAGCAGTTCCTCTGGACTAGCGGGAGTCGGGTTTTCACACGAGCAGTACTTC.

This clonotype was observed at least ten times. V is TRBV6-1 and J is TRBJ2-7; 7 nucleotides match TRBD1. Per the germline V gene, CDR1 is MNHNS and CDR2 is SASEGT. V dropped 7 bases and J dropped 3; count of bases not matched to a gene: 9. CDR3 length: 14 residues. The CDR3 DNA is TGTGCCAGCAACGGGGACAGACCATTCTACGAGCAGTACTTC. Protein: CASNGDRPFYEQYF.

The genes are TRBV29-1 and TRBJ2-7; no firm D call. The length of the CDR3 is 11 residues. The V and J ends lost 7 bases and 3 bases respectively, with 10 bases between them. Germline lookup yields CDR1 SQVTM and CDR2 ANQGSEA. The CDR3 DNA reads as TGCAGCGCGCGAATCCGCTACGAGCAGTACTTC. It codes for CSARIRYEQYF.

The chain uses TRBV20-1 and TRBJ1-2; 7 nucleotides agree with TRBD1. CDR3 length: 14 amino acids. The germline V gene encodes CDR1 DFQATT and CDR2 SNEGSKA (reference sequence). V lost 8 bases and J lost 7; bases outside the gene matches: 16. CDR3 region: CSPETIGAGGGYTF. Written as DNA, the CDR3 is TGCAGTCCAGAAACCATTGGGGCAGGGGGTGGCTACACCTTC.

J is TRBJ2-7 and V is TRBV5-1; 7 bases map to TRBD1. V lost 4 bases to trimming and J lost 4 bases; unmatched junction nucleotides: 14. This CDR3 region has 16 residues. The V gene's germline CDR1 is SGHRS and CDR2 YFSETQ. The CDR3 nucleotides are TGCGCCAGCAGCCTCACCGGGGACAGCCTATCTTACGAGCAGTACTTC. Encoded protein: CASSLTGDSLSYEQYF.

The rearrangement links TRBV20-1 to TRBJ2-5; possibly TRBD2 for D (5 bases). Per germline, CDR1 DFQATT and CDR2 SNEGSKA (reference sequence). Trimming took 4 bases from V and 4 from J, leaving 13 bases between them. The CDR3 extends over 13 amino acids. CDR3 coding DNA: TGCAGTGCTAAAGCGACTATACGAGAGACCCAGTACTTC. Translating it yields CSAKATIRETQYF.

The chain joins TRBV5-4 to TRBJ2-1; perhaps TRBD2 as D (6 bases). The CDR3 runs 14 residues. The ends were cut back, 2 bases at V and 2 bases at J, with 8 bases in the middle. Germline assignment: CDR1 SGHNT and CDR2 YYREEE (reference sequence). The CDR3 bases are TGTGCCAGCAGCTTACGACTAGCCTACAATGAGCAGTTCTTC. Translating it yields CASSLRLAYNEQFF.

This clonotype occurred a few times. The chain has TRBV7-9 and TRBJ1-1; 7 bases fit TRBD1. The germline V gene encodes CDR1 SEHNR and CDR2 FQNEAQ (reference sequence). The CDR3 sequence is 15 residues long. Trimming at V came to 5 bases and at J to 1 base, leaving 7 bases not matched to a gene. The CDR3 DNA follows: TGTGCCAGCAGCCCCGACAGGGTGTGGAACACTGAAGCTTTCTTT. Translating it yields CASSPDRVWNTEAFF. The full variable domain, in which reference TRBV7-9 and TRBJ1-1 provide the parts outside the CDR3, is DTGVSQNPRHKITKRGQNVTFRCDPISEHNRLYWYRQTLGQGPEFLTYFQNEAQLEKSRLLSDRFSAERPKGSFSTLEIQRTEQGDSAMYLCASSPDRVWNTEAFFGQGTRLTVV.

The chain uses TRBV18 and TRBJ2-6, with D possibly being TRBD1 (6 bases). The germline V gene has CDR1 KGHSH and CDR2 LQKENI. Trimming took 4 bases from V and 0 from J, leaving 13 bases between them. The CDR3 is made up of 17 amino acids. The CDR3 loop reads CASSLNGQLSGANVLTF. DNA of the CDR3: TGTGCCAGCTCACTAAACGGACAGCTCTCTGGGGCCAACGTCCTGACTTTC.

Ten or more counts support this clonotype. The CDR3 nucleotides read TGCGCCAGCAGCTATCGCTCGCCGGGACAGGGGAGCACCGGGGAGCTGTTTTTT. Its translation is CASSYRSPGQGSTGELFF. The chain recombines TRBV5-1 with TRBJ2-2, with 10 bases fitting TRBD1. CDR3 length: 18 amino acids. V lost 3 bases to trimming and J lost 4 bases; unmatched junction nucleotides: 12. Looked up from germline, CDR1 is SGHRS and CDR2 is YFSETQ.

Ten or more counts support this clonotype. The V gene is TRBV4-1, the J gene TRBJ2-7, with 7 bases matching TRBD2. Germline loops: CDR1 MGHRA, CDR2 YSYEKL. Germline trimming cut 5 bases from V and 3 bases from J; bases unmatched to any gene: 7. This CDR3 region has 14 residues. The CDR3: CASSLGEGSYEQYF. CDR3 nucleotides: TGCGCCAGCAGCTTGGGGGAGGGAAGCTACGAGCAGTACTTC.

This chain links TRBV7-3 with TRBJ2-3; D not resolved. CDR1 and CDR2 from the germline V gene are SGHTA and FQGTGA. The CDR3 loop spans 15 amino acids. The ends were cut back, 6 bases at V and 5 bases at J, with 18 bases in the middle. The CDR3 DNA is TGTGCCAGCAGTCTCACGTCTACACGGATAGATACGCAGTATTTT. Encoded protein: CASSLTSTRIDTQYF.

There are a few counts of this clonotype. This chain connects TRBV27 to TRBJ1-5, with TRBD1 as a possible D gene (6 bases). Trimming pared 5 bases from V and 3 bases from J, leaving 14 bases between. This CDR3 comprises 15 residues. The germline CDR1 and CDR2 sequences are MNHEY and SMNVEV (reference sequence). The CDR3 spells CASSLTGTVNQPQHF. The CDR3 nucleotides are TGTGCCAGCAGTCTGACAGGTACAGTCAATCAGCCCCAGCATTTT.

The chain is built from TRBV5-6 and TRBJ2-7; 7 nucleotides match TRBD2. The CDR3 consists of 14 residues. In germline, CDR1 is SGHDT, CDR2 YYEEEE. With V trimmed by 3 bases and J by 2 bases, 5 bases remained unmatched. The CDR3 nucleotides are TGTGCCAGCAGCTGGGGGGGACGGACCTACGAGCAGTACTTC. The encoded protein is CASSWGGRTYEQYF.

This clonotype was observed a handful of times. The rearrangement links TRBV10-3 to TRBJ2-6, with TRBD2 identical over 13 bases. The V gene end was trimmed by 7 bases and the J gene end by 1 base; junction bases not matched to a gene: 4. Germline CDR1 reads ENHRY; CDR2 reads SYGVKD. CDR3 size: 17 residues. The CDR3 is CAITQGLAGSGANVLTF. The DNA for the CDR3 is TGTGCCATCACCCAGGGACTAGCGGGATCTGGGGCCAACGTCCTGACTTTC.

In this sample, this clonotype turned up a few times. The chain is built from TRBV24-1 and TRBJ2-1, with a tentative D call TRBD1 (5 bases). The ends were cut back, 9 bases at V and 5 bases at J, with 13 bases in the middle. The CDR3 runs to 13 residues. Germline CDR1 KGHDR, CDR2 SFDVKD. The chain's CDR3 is CATQAAGNNEQFF. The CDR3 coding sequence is TGTGCCACCCAAGCAGCAGGGAACAATGAGCAGTTCTTC.

The CDR3 reads CASSFSTGDYEQYF. The CDR3 bases are TGTGCCAGCAGCTTCTCGACAGGAGACTACGAGCAGTACTTC. The chain couples TRBV7-2 to TRBJ2-7; a possible D gene is TRBD1 (6 bases). CDR1 is SGHTA and CDR2 is FQGNSA in the germline V gene. This CDR3 is built from 14 residues. Trimming pared 3 bases from V and 3 bases from J, leaving 12 bases between.

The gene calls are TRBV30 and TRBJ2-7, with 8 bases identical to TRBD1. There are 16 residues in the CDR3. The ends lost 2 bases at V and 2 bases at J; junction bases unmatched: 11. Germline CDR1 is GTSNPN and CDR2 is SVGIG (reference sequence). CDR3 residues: CAWSYLPGQEAYEQYF. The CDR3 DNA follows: TGTGCCTGGAGTTATCTTCCGGGACAGGAGGCCTACGAGCAGTACTTC.

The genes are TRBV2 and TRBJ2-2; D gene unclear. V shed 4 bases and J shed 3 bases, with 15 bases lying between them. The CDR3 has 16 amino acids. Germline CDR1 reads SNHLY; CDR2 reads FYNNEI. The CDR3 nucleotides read TGTGCCAGCAGTGCTCGGGTCCCCCAATACACCGGGGAGCTGTTTTTT. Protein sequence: CASSARVPQYTGELFF.

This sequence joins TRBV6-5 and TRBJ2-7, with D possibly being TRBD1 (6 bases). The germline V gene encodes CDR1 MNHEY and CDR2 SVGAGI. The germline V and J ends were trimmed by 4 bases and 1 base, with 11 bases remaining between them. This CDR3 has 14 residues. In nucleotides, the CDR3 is TGTGCCAGCAGTTGGGACACCTCTTCCTACGAGCAGTACTTC. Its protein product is CASSWDTSSYEQYF.